One sample yielded the 31 T cell receptor beta chains listed below, sequenced in a study of T cells in Graves' hyperthyroidism and ophthalmopathy. RNA transcripts provided the source from which TCR beta CDR3 regions were amplified. First-round RT-PCR targeting the TCR CDR3 was performed with the HTBI primer set. A single record per CDR3 protein comes from TCRdb applying MiXCR to the multiplex PCR reads. The sample lists around 430,000 distinct CDR3 sequences, 15% occurring once. Sequencing was performed on blood. The receptors derive from a woman aged 25 to 45 with Graves' hyperthyroidism.

This clonotype showed up just a few times. The chain is built from TRBV6-1 and TRBJ1-1; D is undetermined. V lost 8 bases to trimming and J lost 3 bases, with 13 bases between them. CDR3 size: 13 residues. Germline V lookup: CDR1 MNHNS, CDR2 SASEGT. The CDR3 is CASGNTYHTEAFF. The CDR3 DNA follows: TGTGCCAGCGGCAACACGTACCACACTGAAGCTTTCTTT.

There are many counts of this clonotype. This chain connects TRBV6-1 to TRBJ2-1; D is perhaps TRBD1 or TRBD2 (5 bases each). There are 16 residues in the CDR3. Germline V CDR1 and CDR2: MNHNS, SASEGT. The V gene lost 10 bases and the J gene lost 3 bases, with 22 bases spanning the gap. CDR3: CANAGTARANYNEQFF. In DNA form, the CDR3 reads TGTGCCAACGCAGGGACGGCCAGGGCCAACTACAATGAGCAGTTCTTC.

At least ten counts were recorded for this clonotype. The CDR3 loop is CASTPETSNYGYTF. The CDR3 coding sequence is TGTGCCAGCACCCCAGAGACGTCTAACTATGGCTACACCTTC. This rearrangement joins TRBV28 to TRBJ1-2; D not resolved. This CDR3 has 14 amino acids. The V gene lost 7 bases and the J gene lost 0 bases, with 12 bases spanning the gap. Per the germline V gene, CDR1 is MDHEN and CDR2 is SYDVKM.

This rearrangement joins TRBV7-9 to TRBJ1-3, with D uncertain. CDR3 size: 15 residues. The germline CDR1 and CDR2 sequences are SEHNR and FQNEAQ (reference sequence). Trimming took 8 bases from V and 1 from J, leaving 15 bases between them. DNA for the CDR3: TGTGCCAGCCTGAAAGGGAATCCTTCTGGAAACACCATATATTTT. Translated, it gives CASLKGNPSGNTIYF.

The V and J genes are TRBV27 and TRBJ2-7, with 8 bases aligning to TRBD2. The germline V gene encodes CDR1 MNHEY and CDR2 SMNVEV (reference sequence). The J segment lost 5 bases and the V segment lost 6 bases, leaving 6 bases of the junction unmatched. The CDR3 sequence is 13 residues long. CDR3 sequence: CASSPAGAHEQYF. Here the CDR3 DNA reads TGTGCCAGCAGCCCAGCGGGAGCGCACGAGCAGTACTTC.

This clonotype was detected ten times or more. The genes are TRBV7-9 and TRBJ2-3; the D is unclear. CDR3 length: 14 amino acids. Germline V gives CDR1 SEHNR, CDR2 FQNEAQ (reference sequence). V gave up 5 bases and J gave up 3 bases, with 12 bases separating them. CDR3 in DNA: TGTGCCAGCAGCCCGGACCAAGGGACAGATACGCAGTATTTT. As protein: CASSPDQGTDTQYF.

This clonotype was seen a handful of times. V is TRBV15 and J is TRBJ1-5, with unresolved D. The germline V gene encodes CDR1 LNHNV and CDR2 YYDKDF (reference sequence). The CDR3 covers 17 residues. V was cut by 0 bases and J by 4 bases, with 16 bases left in between. CDR3 sequence reads: CATSRDLASSVNQPQHF. DNA for the CDR3: TGTGCCACCAGCAGAGATTTAGCGTCATCGGTAAATCAGCCCCAGCATTTT.

This clonotype was detected ten times or more. V is TRBV12-3 or TRBV12-4 and J is TRBJ2-5; maybe TRBD2 (5 bases). The V end lost 5 bases, the J end lost 1 base, and 14 bases lay between the germline ends. This CDR3 region has 15 residues. The CDR3 region is CASSPSFGIQETQYF. The DNA of the CDR3 is TGTGCCAGCAGTCCATCATTCGGGATCCAAGAGACCCAGTACTTC.

This clonotype was detected only a few times. The junction and the germline gene differ at one end; a read error may be behind it. The V gene is TRBV6-5, the J gene TRBJ2-7; weak D call: TRBD2 (6 bases). The germline CDR1 and CDR2 sequences are MNHEY and SVGAGI. The CDR3 covers 14 residues. The CDR3 sequence is CASSSRGPSYEQYF. In DNA, the CDR3 is TGCGCCAGCAGTTCGCGGGGCCCCTCCTACGAGCAGTACTTC.

This clonotype was seen at least ten times. The chain combines TRBV3-1 with TRBJ2-2; TRBD2 matches at 8 bases. The ends lost 4 bases at V and 4 bases at J; junction bases unmatched: 14. The germline CDR1 and CDR2 sequences are LGHDT and YNNKEL (reference sequence). The CDR3 contains 18 residues. The CDR3 nucleotides are TGTGCCAGCAGCCGAATCTCGGGGCAGAGCGGGGGCACCGGGGAGCTGTTTTTT. Translating it yields CASSRISGQSGGTGELFF.

The sample holds a few counts of this clonotype. The chain couples TRBV10-3 to TRBJ2-1; maybe TRBD2 (7 bases). V was clipped by 8 bases and J by 4 bases, with 27 bases between them. The germline CDR1 and CDR2 sequences are ENHRY and SYGVKD. The CDR3 has 18 amino acids. The CDR3 sequence is CAIEEGGAGGTLYNEQFF. CDR3 nucleotides: TGTGCCATCGAGGAGGGGGGGGCAGGAGGGACTTTATACAATGAGCAGTTCTTC.

There are a few counts of this clonotype. V is TRBV10-2 and J is TRBJ1-6, with D tentatively TRBD1 (6 bases). This CDR3 spans 19 amino acids. Trimming shortened V by 2 bases and J by 0 bases, and 17 bases separated the two germline ends. Germline values: CDR1 WSHSY, CDR2 SAAADI. CDR3 sequence reads: CASSEAAGASSSYNSPLHF. The CDR3 bases are TGCGCCAGCAGTGAGGCGGCAGGGGCGAGTTCCTCCTATAATTCACCCCTCCACTTT.

Only a few counts were recorded for this clonotype. This sequence joins TRBV9 and TRBJ2-1, with a tentative D call TRBD2 (6 bases). The CDR3 has 13 amino acids. Trimming left V 2 bases short and J 6 bases short, with 9 bases between. The germline V gene has CDR1 SGDLS and CDR2 YYNGEE. This chain's CDR3 is CASSVDYTNEQFF. The CDR3, as DNA: TGTGCCAGCAGCGTGGACTATACCAATGAGCAGTTCTTC.

This clonotype came up many times. The genes are TRBV2 and TRBJ2-3; 9 bases agree with TRBD2. Germline CDR1 SNHLY, CDR2 FYNNEI. After removal of 1 base from V and 1 base from J, the junction contained 0 bases not matched to a gene. The length of the CDR3 is 15 residues. The CDR3 DNA reads TGTGCCAGCAGTGAAGAGCGGGAGGGCACAGATACGCAGTATTTT. Translating gives CASSEEREGTDTQYF. The whole variable domain, remainder taken from reference TRBV2 and TRBJ2-3, is EPEVTQTPSHQVTQMGQEVILRCVPISNHLYFYWYRQILGQKVEFLVSFYNNEISEKSEIFDDQFSVERPDGSNFTLKIRSTKLEDSAMYFCASSEEREGTDTQYFGPGTRLTVL.

This clonotype has at least ten counts. V is TRBV6-2 or TRBV6-3 and J is TRBJ2-1; 10 bases line up with TRBD2. Germline values: CDR1 MNHEY, CDR2 SVGEGT. The CDR3 length is 18 residues. V lost 6 bases and J lost 6; bases outside the gene matches: 17. The chain's CDR3 is CASRTQPGSGRAANEQFF. The DNA for the CDR3 is TGTGCCAGCAGAACCCAGCCGGGAAGCGGGAGGGCCGCCAATGAGCAGTTCTTC.

This clonotype was found many times. V is TRBV18 and J is TRBJ2-7; D might be TRBD2 (5 bases). The CDR3 is 14 amino acids. The V and J ends lost 0 bases and 2 bases respectively, with 8 bases between them. Germline CDR1 and CDR2: KGHSH and LQKENI. CDR3 nucleotide sequence: TGTGCCAGCTCACCACCCGGGGTACCCTACGAGCAGTACTTC. This gives the protein CASSPPGVPYEQYF.

There are a few counts of this clonotype. The V call is TRBV6-1, the J call TRBJ2-7; a weak D match, TRBD2 (5 bases). V was shortened by 0 bases and J by 0 bases, with 9 bases between the two germline ends. The CDR3 is 15 residues long. CDR1 and CDR2 from the germline V gene are MNHNS and SASEGT. CDR3 bases: TGTGCCAGCAGTGAAGCTCCGGGGAGCTCCTACGAGCAGTACTTC. This translates into CASSEAPGSSYEQYF.

This clonotype was seen many times. V is TRBV3-1 and J is TRBJ2-1; a possible D gene is TRBD1 (5 bases). The CDR3 has 14 amino acids. Germline CDR1 is LGHDT and CDR2 is YNNKEL (reference sequence). The V end was cut by 4 bases, the J end by 10 bases, with 17 bases between. In nucleotides, the CDR3 is TGTGCCAGCAGCCCTGTTGGACAAAGTAAAGAGCAGTTCTTC. Residues: CASSPVGQSKEQFF.

Many counts were recorded for this clonotype. The chain's CDR3 is CASSPTAAYEQYF. The DNA of the CDR3 is TGTGCCAGCTCACCGACTGCAGCCTACGAGCAGTACTTC. The J gene is TRBJ2-7, the V gene TRBV18, with no clear D. The length of the CDR3 is 13 residues. Trimming took off 3 bases at V and 2 bases at J, with 8 bases between the two ends. Germline lookup yields CDR1 KGHSH and CDR2 LQKENI. Filled out from reference TRBV18 and TRBJ2-7, the complete variable domain reads NAGVMQNPRHLVRRRGQEARLRCSPMKGHSHVYWYRQLPEEGLKFMVYLQKENIIDESGMPKERFSAEFPKEGPSILRIQQVVRGDSAAYFCASSPTAAYEQYFGPGTRLTVT.

This clonotype was recorded a few times. The V call is TRBV3-1, the J call TRBJ2-4, with a tentative D call TRBD1 (6 bases). Germline CDR1 is LGHDT and CDR2 is YNNKEL (reference sequence). This CDR3 has 19 residues. V was clipped by 0 bases and J by 0 bases, with 18 bases between them. The CDR3 nucleotides read TGTGCCAGCAGCCAAGACAAACTGGGGGCCATACCAGCCAAAAACATTCAGTACTTC. This sequence encodes CASSQDKLGAIPAKNIQYF.

This clonotype has only a few counts. The rearrangement links TRBV6-1 to TRBJ2-6, with 9 bases lining up with TRBD1. CDR3 length: 18 amino acids. V was clipped by 6 bases and J by 0 bases; unmatched bases: 9. Germline V CDR1 and CDR2: MNHNS, SASEGT. The CDR3 here is CASRRDRAGGSGANVLTF. CDR3 nucleotides: TGTGCCAGCAGGAGGGACAGGGCGGGTGGCTCTGGGGCCAACGTCCTGACTTTC.

This clonotype was recorded many times. The chain combines TRBV5-1 with TRBJ2-7; unclear D gene. Deletions cut 4 bases from V and 2 bases from J, with 7 bases between. The CDR3 is 12 amino acids. Germline V gene sequence: CDR1 SGHRS, CDR2 YFSETQ. CDR3 loop: CASSTDTYEQYF. For the CDR3, the DNA is TGCGCCAGCAGCACAGACACCTACGAGCAGTACTTC.

This clonotype was seen many times. The V call is TRBV28, the J call TRBJ2-7; 7 nucleotides line up with TRBD1. Germline CDR1 and CDR2: MDHEN and SYDVKM. The V segment lost 6 bases and the J segment 6 bases; nucleotides outside the gene matches: 11. The CDR3 consists of 14 residues. This CDR3 reads CASSQETGPSEQYF. CDR3 sequence (DNA): TGTGCCAGCAGCCAAGAGACAGGGCCTAGCGAGCAGTACTTC.

The chain is built from TRBV15 and TRBJ1-4; the D gene is possibly TRBD1 (5 bases). The CDR3 spans 19 residues. The germline V and J ends were trimmed by 1 base and 2 bases, with 20 bases remaining between them. From germline, CDR1 is LNHNV and CDR2 YYDKDF (reference sequence). CDR3 amino acids: CATSRAIVVRRDTNEKLFF. In DNA, the CDR3 is TGTGCCACCAGCAGAGCCATCGTCGTCCGCCGGGACACTAATGAAAAACTGTTTTTT.

Many counts were recorded for this clonotype. V is TRBV15 and J is TRBJ2-7, with 9 bases lining up with TRBD2. Trimming cost V 0 bases and J 0 bases; bases outside gene matches: 6. The CDR3 covers 17 residues. Germline V lookup: CDR1 LNHNV, CDR2 YYDKDF (reference sequence). CDR3 nucleotide sequence: TGTGCCACCAGCAGAGATAGTAGCGGGAGACGCTCCTACGAGCAGTACTTC. It specifies CATSRDSSGRRSYEQYF.

This clonotype was counted ten times or more. The genes are TRBV10-1 and TRBJ1-1, with D unresolved. Trimming took off 6 bases at V and 3 bases at J, with 11 bases between the two ends. CDR1 and CDR2 (germline): WNHNN, SYGVQD (reference sequence). The CDR3 consists of 13 residues. The CDR3 DNA follows: TGCGCCAGCAGCCGGTCCGGGGACACTGAAGCTTTCTTT. This gives the protein CASSRSGDTEAFF.

The chain links TRBV14 to TRBJ2-1; D is possibly TRBD1 (5 bases). The CDR3 runs 13 residues. The V end was cut by 1 base, the J end by 9 bases, with 10 bases between. CDR1 SGHDN and CDR2 FVKESK come from the germline V gene. CDR3 sequence: CASSQVRAREQFF. The CDR3 DNA is TGTGCCAGCAGCCAAGTCAGGGCGCGTGAGCAGTTCTTC.

This clonotype was recorded many times. The V gene is TRBV6-1, the J gene TRBJ2-3; tentative D call: TRBD2 (5 bases). CDR1 is MNHNS and CDR2 is SASEGT in the germline V gene. The CDR3 extends over 15 amino acids. The V and J ends lost 11 bases and 0 bases respectively, with 18 bases between them. The DNA of the CDR3 is TGTGCCGGGAGAGGTAGTCCAACTAGCACAGATACGCAGTATTTT. Its translation is CAGRGSPTSTDTQYF.

This clonotype was seen many times. This chain connects TRBV28 to TRBJ2-7; 11 nucleotides match TRBD2. Unmatched junction bases numbered 4, after V lost 6 bases and J lost 0 bases. Germline CDR1 and CDR2: MDHEN and SYDVKM. This CDR3 is built from 15 residues. CDR3 sequence (DNA): TGTGCCAGCAGGTCACTAGCGGGAGCCTCCTACGAGCAGTACTTC. Translating it yields CASRSLAGASYEQYF. The full variable domain, completed using reference TRBV28 and TRBJ2-7, is DVKVTQSSRYLVKRTGEKVFLECVQDMDHENMFWYRQDPGLGLRLIYFSYDVKMKEKGDIPEGYSVSREKKERFSLILESASTNQTSMYLCASRSLAGASYEQYFGPGTRLTVT.

The rearrangement links TRBV30 to TRBJ2-7, with 9 positions matching TRBD1. Germline V gives CDR1 GTSNPN, CDR2 SVGIG (reference sequence). The CDR3 is made up of 15 amino acids. With 5 bases clipped from V and 3 bases from J, the junction kept 11 bases outside the gene matches. CDR3 loop: CAWGGGTGTFYEQYF. In DNA, the CDR3 is TGTGCCTGGGGTGGTGGGACAGGGACCTTCTACGAGCAGTACTTC. Using reference TRBV30 and TRBJ2-7 for the parts outside the CDR3, the full variable domain is SQTIHQWPATLVQPVGSPLSLECTVEGTSNPNLYWYRQAAGRGLQLLFYSVGIGQISSEVPQNLSASRPQDRQFILSSKKLLLSDSGFYLCAWGGGTGTFYEQYFGPGTRLTVT.

J is TRBJ2-4 and V is TRBV7-2; no definite D call. This CDR3 has 16 amino acids. CDR1 SGHTA and CDR2 FQGNSA come from the germline V gene. The V and J ends lost 1 base and 1 base respectively, with 11 bases between them. This chain's CDR3 is CASSLEVWSAKNIQYF. In DNA, the CDR3 is TGTGCCAGCAGCTTAGAAGTTTGGTCGGCCAAAAACATTCAGTACTTC.